One and the same sample provided the 23 T cell receptor beta chains below, sequenced in a study of response to subunit inactivated influenza vaccine. TCRdb re-called the RT-PCR reads through MiXCR, storing one row per CDR3 protein. The table shows about 580,000 distinct CDR3 sequences, with approximately 14% occurring only once. The input for sequencing was PBMCs from blood, taken 12 days after vaccination. These receptors came from a man aged 50-60 years who received an inactivated influenza vaccine.

The chain links TRBV4-3 to TRBJ2-1; no definite D call. Trimming took off 1 base at V and 2 bases at J, with 12 bases between the two ends. The germline V gene has CDR1 LGHNA and CDR2 YSLEER. CDR3 length: 16 residues. CDR3 nucleotide sequence: TGCGCCAGCAGCCAAGGAATCGGAAGCACCTACAATGAGCAGTTCTTC. Amino acid sequence: CASSQGIGSTYNEQFF.

This clonotype was counted ten times or more. The genes are TRBV28 and TRBJ1-2; 7 bases fit TRBD1. This CDR3 comprises 12 residues. The germline V gene has CDR1 MDHEN and CDR2 SYDVKM. CDR3 sequence reads: CADRGQDYGYTF. DNA of the CDR3: TGTGCTGACCGCGGACAGGACTATGGCTACACCTTC.

In this sample, this clonotype turned up many times. This chain connects TRBV12-3 or TRBV12-4 to TRBJ1-1; D unresolved. The germline V and J ends were trimmed by 7 bases and 11 bases, with 14 bases remaining between them. The CDR3 sequence is 11 residues long. The CDR3 reads CASIHAGYAFF. The CDR3 DNA reads as TGTGCCAGCATTCATGCAGGATACGCTTTCTTT.

This clonotype was seen a handful of times. The chain is built from TRBV28 and TRBJ2-7, with D possibly being TRBD2 (7 bases). CDR1 and CDR2 (germline): MDHEN, SYDVKM. The CDR3 is 16 residues long. V was cut by 6 bases and J by 5 bases, with 23 bases left in between. CDR3 nucleotide sequence: TGTGCCAGCAGCCCCGTTCGGACAGCGGGGATCCACGAGCAGTACTTC. Amino acid sequence: CASSPVRTAGIHEQYF.

This clonotype was seen repeatedly, ten times or more. This chain uses TRBV5-1 with TRBJ1-4; 7 nucleotides align to TRBD1. There are 15 residues in the CDR3. J was trimmed by 7 bases and V by 0 bases; bases with no gene match: 6. Germline lookup yields CDR1 SGHRS and CDR2 YFSETQ. CDR3 residues: CASSLATGWTEKLFF. The CDR3 DNA is TGCGCCAGCAGCTTGGCGACAGGGTGGACTGAAAAACTGTTTTTT. Full variable domain (missing parts from reference TRBV5-1 and TRBJ1-4): KAGVTQTPRYLIKTRGQQVTLSCSPISGHRSVSWYQQTPGQGLQFLFEYFSETQRNKGNFPGRFSGRQFSNSRSEMNVSTLELGDSALYLCASSLATGWTEKLFFGSGTQLSVL.

In its sample, this clonotype was seen a few times. This chain joins TRBV12-3 or TRBV12-4 and TRBJ1-2, with TRBD1 matching 7 bases. CDR3 length equals 13 residues. The V gene end was trimmed by 7 bases and the J gene end by 5 bases; junction bases not matched to a gene: 7. The CDR3 DNA reads as TGTGCCAGCAAGCAGACAGGGAGATATGGCTACACCTTC. It yields the protein CASKQTGRYGYTF.

This clonotype was seen more than once but under ten times. The chain couples TRBV15 to TRBJ1-5; D remains unclear. V was shortened by 1 base and J by 2 bases, with 9 bases between the two germline ends. The CDR3 extends over 15 amino acids. Germline CDR1 is LNHNV and CDR2 is YYDKDF (reference sequence). The CDR3, as DNA: TGTGCCACCAGCAGAGTCCCATCGGGCAATCAGCCCCAGCATTTT. It is translated as CATSRVPSGNQPQHF. The full variable domain, with the rest looked up from reference TRBV15 and TRBJ1-5, is DAMVIQNPRYQVTQFGKPVTLSCSQTLNHNVMYWYQQKSSQAPKLLFHYYDKDFNNEADTPDNFQSRRPNTSFCFLDIRSPGLGDTAMYLCATSRVPSGNQPQHFGDGTRLSIL.

This clonotype occurred a few times. The chain employs TRBV29-1 and TRBJ2-2, with a weak D call TRBD2 (5 bases). The CDR3 is 13 residues long. Germline CDR1 SQVTM, CDR2 ANQGSEA. Trimming took off 6 bases at V and 0 bases at J, with 8 bases between the two ends. The CDR3: CSVRGSNTGELFF. The DNA for the CDR3 is TGCAGCGTCCGCGGGTCGAACACCGGGGAGCTGTTTTTT.

V is TRBV18 and J is TRBJ2-1; a possible D gene is TRBD2 (6 bases). Germline CDR1 reads KGHSH; CDR2 reads LQKENI. The CDR3 runs 17 residues. The V and J ends lost 3 bases and 3 bases respectively, with 18 bases between them. The CDR3: CASSPRAGGLSYNEQFF. The CDR3 coding sequence is TGTGCCAGCTCACCTAGAGCGGGCGGTTTAAGCTACAATGAGCAGTTCTTC. Using reference TRBV18 and TRBJ2-1 for the parts outside the CDR3, the full variable domain is NAGVMQNPRHLVRRRGQEARLRCSPMKGHSHVYWYRQLPEEGLKFMVYLQKENIIDESGMPKERFSAEFPKEGPSILRIQQVVRGDSAAYFCASSPRAGGLSYNEQFFGPGTRLTVL.

The rearrangement uses TRBV11-2 and TRBJ2-2; 15 bases line up with TRBD2. Germline trimming cut 7 bases from V and 4 bases from J; bases unmatched to any gene: 10. This CDR3 has 18 amino acids. Germline V lookup: CDR1 SGHAT, CDR2 FQNNGV. Here the CDR3 reads CASTPGLAGGRGTGELFF. The CDR3 DNA follows: TGTGCCAGCACCCCTGGACTAGCGGGGGGGCGAGGCACCGGGGAGCTGTTTTTT.

This clonotype came up a few times. This chain uses TRBV24-1 with TRBJ2-1, with D maybe TRBD2 (5 bases). CDR3 length equals 16 residues. Germline CDR1 KGHDR, CDR2 SFDVKD. V was clipped by 3 bases and J by 1 base, with 12 bases between them. The CDR3, as DNA: TGTGCCACCAGTGATCATTCGGGGAATTCCTACAATGAGCAGTTCTTC. Its translation: CATSDHSGNSYNEQFF.

This clonotype was found many times. The rearrangement links TRBV5-1 to TRBJ2-3; 11 positions agree with TRBD2. Germline lookup yields CDR1 SGHRS and CDR2 YFSETQ. The CDR3 sequence is 17 residues long. J was trimmed by 2 bases and V by 4 bases; bases with no gene match: 9. CDR3 in amino acids: CASSRGTSGLLTDTQYF. In DNA form, the CDR3 reads TGCGCCAGCAGCCGGGGGACTAGCGGATTACTCACAGATACGCAGTATTTT.

The CDR3 sequence is CASSDTGTTNSPLHF. In DNA form, the CDR3 reads TGCGCCAGCAGCGACACCGGGACAACGAATTCACCCCTCCACTTT. The chain is built from TRBV5-1 and TRBJ1-6; TRBD1 might be the D (6 bases). V shed 4 bases and J shed 7 bases, with 15 bases lying between them. CDR3 size: 15 residues. The germline CDR1 and CDR2 sequences are SGHRS and YFSETQ.

This clonotype was observed many times. The V and J genes are TRBV6-5 and TRBJ2-1, with a possible D match to TRBD2 (5 bases). The V end was cut by 0 bases, the J end by 8 bases, with 11 bases between. The CDR3 sequence is 14 residues long. Germline V gene sequence: CDR1 MNHEY, CDR2 SVGAGI. CDR3 region: CASSYSWKRDEQFF. The DNA of the CDR3 is TGTGCCAGCAGTTACTCGTGGAAGAGGGATGAGCAGTTCTTC.

V is TRBV6-2 or TRBV6-3 and J is TRBJ1-1; 8 bases map to TRBD1. The trim removed 5 bases at V and 1 base at J, leaving 9 bases unmatched. The V gene's germline CDR1 is MNHEY and CDR2 SVGEGT. The CDR3 covers 16 residues. The CDR3 loop reads CASSLGTGRKNTEAFF. For the CDR3, the DNA is TGTGCCAGCAGTCTGGGGACAGGACGCAAGAACACTGAAGCTTTCTTT.

J is TRBJ1-1 and V is TRBV5-1; 9 nucleotides line up with TRBD1. V shed 2 bases, J shed 0 bases, and the junction held 11 bases outside the gene matches. The length of the CDR3 is 18 residues. The germline gives CDR1 SGHRS, CDR2 YFSETQ. The CDR3 bases are TGCGCCAGCAGCTTCCCTACGGGACAGGGACCCATGAACACTGAAGCTTTCTTT. Protein: CASSFPTGQGPMNTEAFF.

This chain links TRBV27 with TRBJ2-1; TRBD2 matches 7 bases. From germline, CDR1 is MNHEY and CDR2 SMNVEV (reference sequence). The CDR3 extends over 17 amino acids. The V segment lost 6 bases and the J segment 4 bases; nucleotides outside the gene matches: 15. DNA of the CDR3: TGTGCCAGCAGCCACCAAAACTGGGCTAGCGGTTACAATGAGCAGTTCTTC. Translated, it gives CASSHQNWASGYNEQFF.

This clonotype was seen more than once but under ten times. The V gene is TRBV11-2, the J gene TRBJ2-3; 9 bases are a match to TRBD2. Germline V CDR1 and CDR2: SGHAT, FQNNGV. The CDR3 consists of 17 residues. Trimming at V came to 4 bases and at J to 7 bases, leaving 15 bases not matched to a gene. CDR3 sequence (DNA): TGTGCCAGCAGCTCGACACAGGGACTAGCAACTCTGAATACGCAGTATTTT. Its translation: CASSSTQGLATLNTQYF.

This chain uses TRBV5-1 with TRBJ2-1, with 10 nucleotides matching TRBD1. The CDR3 length is 16 residues. Per germline, CDR1 SGHRS and CDR2 YFSETQ. Trimming took 3 bases from V and 2 from J; bases not matched to a gene: 5. This chain's CDR3 is CASSWTTGGPYNEQFF. The CDR3 coding sequence is TGCGCCAGCAGCTGGACGACAGGGGGCCCCTACAATGAGCAGTTCTTC.

V usage is TRBV2 and J usage is TRBJ2-3; 11 positions agree with TRBD2. V dropped 5 bases and J dropped 2; count of bases not matched to a gene: 12. Germline V CDR1 and CDR2: SNHLY, FYNNEI. The CDR3 contains 18 residues. CDR3 protein: CASSYLAGGGVHTDTQYF. In DNA form, the CDR3 reads TGTGCCAGCAGTTATCTAGCGGGAGGAGGGGTACACACAGATACGCAGTATTTT.

Turning to this clonotype: A much larger clone sits a single nucleotide away, making a read error possible. Because the CDR3 is missing its conserved closing phenylalanine or tryptophan, this is likely a read error. The genes are TRBV4-1 and TRBJ1-6; D perhaps matches TRBD1 (5 bases). Germline CDR1 is MGHRA and CDR2 is YSYEKL. The V end was cut by 2 bases, the J end by 4 bases, with 15 bases between. CDR3 length: 17 residues. Here the CDR3 reads CASSQTGRLIYNSPLHL. CDR3 DNA: TGCGCCAGCAGCCAAACGGGACGACTGATTTATAATTCACCCCTCCACCTT.

J is TRBJ2-3 and V is TRBV2, with 9 positions matching TRBD2. This CDR3 spans 15 amino acids. The junction had 2 bases not matched to a gene; V was cut back by 2 bases and J by 2 bases. Germline-derived CDR1 and CDR2 are SNHLY and FYNNEI. CDR3 coding DNA: TGTGCCAGCAGTGAACTAGCGGGACCCACAGATACGCAGTATTTT. Its translation is CASSELAGPTDTQYF.

This clonotype was seen a handful of times. The chain's CDR3 is CSAPLVGAGGPVGEQFF. For the CDR3, the DNA is TGCAGTGCCCCGCTTGTCGGGGCGGGAGGGCCGGTTGGTGAGCAGTTCTTC. The chain joins TRBV20-1 to TRBJ2-1, with 9 bases lining up with TRBD2. The CDR3 has 17 amino acids. Per the germline V gene, CDR1 is DFQATT and CDR2 is SNEGSKA (reference sequence). The ends lost 6 bases at V and 9 bases at J; junction bases unmatched: 21.